Below are 11 T cell receptor beta chains sequenced from a single sample in a study of cytomegalovirus exposure and HLA in healthy donors. Measured with immunoSEQ multiplex PCR; TCRdb has only the in-frame clones, and not every one. The sample records roughly 150,000 clones, almost 85% being singletons. What was sequenced was PBMCs. The receptors come from a man aged 25 to 40 in good health and CMV-seropositive.

The chain carries TRBV2 and TRBJ1-2, with 8 positions matching TRBD1. The germline CDR1 and CDR2 sequences are SNHLY and FYNNEI. Unmatched junction bases numbered 8, after V lost 4 bases and J lost 4 bases. The CDR3 spans 15 residues. CDR3 coding DNA: TGTGCCAGCAGTGCCTCTGGGCAGGGGGCCTATGGCTACACCTTC. It translates to CASSASGQGAYGYTF.

V usage is TRBV5-4 and J usage is TRBJ2-6, with a weak D call TRBD1 (6 bases). This CDR3 has 16 amino acids. Germline loops: CDR1 SGHNT, CDR2 YYREEE (reference sequence). The V end was cut by 6 bases, the J end by 0 bases, with 13 bases between. The chain's CDR3 is CASTLSRGSGANVLTF. The CDR3 region has the DNA TGTGCCAGCACCCTATCCAGGGGCTCTGGGGCCAACGTCCTGACTTTC.

The J gene is TRBJ2-7, the V gene TRBV7-9; D not certain. Germline-derived CDR1 and CDR2 are SEHNR and FQNEAQ (reference sequence). V gave up 10 bases and J gave up 0 bases, with 13 bases separating them. The CDR3 runs 13 residues. The DNA for the CDR3 is TGTGCCACCACCGGGTCCGACTCCTACGAGCAGTACTTC. It codes for CATTGSDSYEQYF.

The gene calls are TRBV4-3 and TRBJ2-7; D is unclear. The CDR3 has 14 residues. Germline V gene data show CDR1 as LGHNA and CDR2 as YSLEER. The V gene lost 4 bases and the J gene lost 2 bases, with 12 bases spanning the gap. The CDR3 region has the DNA TGCGCCAGCAGCCTCACAACTGGAGCCTACGAGCAGTACTTC. The encoded protein is CASSLTTGAYEQYF.

The J gene is TRBJ2-2, the V gene TRBV25-1; 7 bases agree with TRBD1. V gave up 4 bases and J gave up 5 bases; unmatched junction bases: 7. The CDR3 is made up of 15 amino acids. Germline lookup yields CDR1 MGHDK and CDR2 SYGVNS. The CDR3 nucleotides are TGTGCCAGCAGTGGCCGGGACAGATGGACCGGGGAGCTGTTTTTT. Residues: CASSGRDRWTGELFF. Drawing the rest from reference TRBV25-1 and TRBJ2-2, the complete variable domain is EADIYQTPRYLVIGTGKKITLECSQTMGHDKMYWYQQDPGMELHLIHYSYGVNSTEKGDLSSESTVSRIRTEHFPLTLESARPSHTSQYLCASSGRDRWTGELFFGEGSRLTVL.

This chain connects TRBV18 to TRBJ2-1; 10 bases are a match to TRBD2. The germline CDR1 and CDR2 sequences are KGHSH and LQKENI. V lost 4 bases to trimming and J lost 3 bases; unmatched junction nucleotides: 6. The CDR3 loop spans 16 amino acids. In DNA form, the CDR3 reads TGTGCCAGCTCACTTCGGACTAGCGGAGTCTACAATGAGCAGTTCTTC. Residues: CASSLRTSGVYNEQFF.

The CDR3 here is CASSSPGQAYGYTF. CDR3 sequence (DNA): TGTGCCAGCAGCTCACCAGGACAGGCCTATGGCTACACCTTC. The chain carries TRBV7-2 and TRBJ1-2; TRBD1 agrees at 7 bases. V lost 4 bases to trimming and J lost 4 bases; unmatched junction nucleotides: 6. This CDR3 contains 14 residues. Germline V gives CDR1 SGHTA, CDR2 FQGNSA.

This clone was counted a single time. V and J are TRBV7-2 and TRBJ2-5; 8 nucleotides match TRBD2. Germline loops: CDR1 SGHTA, CDR2 FQGNSA. J lost 9 bases, V lost 0 bases, and 12 bases had no gene match. CDR3 length: 16 amino acids. The DNA of the CDR3 is TGTGCCAGCAGCTTAGCGATGGCGGGGGGCCTCTCCGCCCAGTACTTC. Its translation is CASSLAMAGGLSAQYF.

The chain couples TRBV7-9 to TRBJ2-5; D is perhaps TRBD1 (8 bases). Germline loops: CDR1 SEHNR, CDR2 FQNEAQ (reference sequence). The CDR3 is 17 amino acids. V gave up 5 bases and J gave up 6 bases, with 25 bases separating them. CDR3 sequence reads: CASSPRGGDRGRQTQYF. The DNA of the CDR3 is TGTGCCAGCAGCCCTAGGGGGGGTGACAGGGGCCGTCAGACCCAGTACTTC.

The chain carries TRBV6-6 and TRBJ1-1; D is ambiguous. The CDR3 runs to 16 residues. V was pared by 6 bases and J by 0 bases, with 17 bases between. Germline assignment: CDR1 MNHNY and CDR2 SVGAGI (reference sequence). CDR3 region: CASSHRERQMNTEAFF. For the CDR3, the DNA is TGTGCCAGCAGCCACCGGGAAAGGCAGATGAACACTGAAGCTTTCTTT.

The genes are TRBV5-6 and TRBJ1-4; D is uncertain. This CDR3 has 16 amino acids. Trimming shortened V by 0 bases and J by 2 bases, and 11 bases separated the two germline ends. The germline V gene encodes CDR1 SGHDT and CDR2 YYEEEE. The CDR3 bases are TGTGCCAGCAGCTTGGATGGAGGTGGGACTAATGAAAAACTGTTTTTT. It specifies CASSLDGGGTNEKLFF.